The rows below give T cell receptor beta chains drawn from one sample of a study of blood T cell repertoires in COVID-19. TCRdb's copy holds only in-frame clones and misses some; the assay was immunoSEQ multiplex PCR. This sample has around 290,000 clones, with about 87% found just once. The specimen sequenced was peripheral blood. These receptors were obtained from a woman in her 50s who had recovered from COVID-19. Each CDR3 is given with its conserved first and last residue. A D gene is named only where the DNA matches it firmly. Rows give clone size only sometimes, using once, few, many, or a class for an expanded clone.

J gene: TRBJ2-7
V gene: TRBV6-5
clone size: -
D gene: -
CDR3 length: 14
CDR3 DNA: TGTGCCAGCATCGGGACAACCTCACCCTACGAGCAGTACTTC
CDR3 protein: CASIGTTSPYEQYF

J gene: TRBJ1-2
V gene: TRBV28
clone size: -
D gene: TRBD1
CDR3 length: 17
CDR3 DNA: TGTGCCAGCAGCTCCTCCGGGACAGCCGATTTTAACTATGGCTACACCTTC
CDR3 protein: CASSSSGTADFNYGYTF

J gene: TRBJ2-5
V gene: TRBV19
clone size: once
D gene: TRBD2
CDR3 length: 16
CDR3 DNA: TGTGCCAGTAGTATAGACAGCGGGGGGCCTACCCAGACCCAGTACTTC
CDR3 protein: CASSIDSGGPTQTQYF

J gene: TRBJ2-4
V gene: TRBV5-6
clone size: few
D gene: -
CDR3 length: 14
CDR3 DNA: TGTGCCAGCAGCTTGGCAGGGGGGAAAAACATTCAGTACTTC
CDR3 protein: CASSLAGGKNIQYF

J gene: TRBJ2-7
V gene: TRBV19
clone size: -
D gene: TRBD2
CDR3 length: 16
CDR3 DNA: TGTGCCAGTAGTTCAACTTGGGAGAGCGGGATATACGAGCAGTACTTC
CDR3 protein: CASSSTWESGIYEQYF

J gene: TRBJ1-2
V gene: TRBV4-3
clone size: -
D gene: TRBD1
CDR3 length: 16
CDR3 DNA: TGCGCCAGCAGCCAAGTGGGGGACAGAAAAAACTATGGCTACACCTTC
CDR3 protein: CASSQVGDRKNYGYTF

J gene: TRBJ2-4
V gene: TRBV27
clone size: -
D gene: -
CDR3 length: 16
CDR3 DNA: TGTGCCAGCAGTTTAAGGATGAGGGGGATTCGGGACATTCAGTACTTC
CDR3 protein: CASSLRMRGIRDIQYF

J gene: TRBJ1-2
V gene: TRBV6-2/TRBV6-3
clone size: few
D gene: -
CDR3 length: 12
CDR3 DNA: TGTGCCAGCAGTTTGTTCAGATATGGCTACACCTTC
CDR3 protein: CASSLFRYGYTF

J gene: TRBJ2-3
V gene: TRBV5-5
clone size: once
D gene: -
CDR3 length: 19
CDR3 DNA: TGTGCCAGCAGCTTGAGAGGCGCGTCTGGGGCGGGGCTAACAGATACGCAGTATTTT
CDR3 protein: CASSLRGASGAGLTDTQYF

J gene: TRBJ2-3
V gene: TRBV19
clone size: -
D gene: TRBD1
CDR3 length: 14
CDR3 DNA: TGTGCCAGCAAGCCCGACAGGGGTACAGATACGCAGTATTTT
CDR3 protein: CASKPDRGTDTQYF

J gene: TRBJ1-5
V gene: TRBV19
clone size: -
D gene: -
CDR3 length: 13
CDR3 DNA: TGTGCCAGTAGTACAGGGGTTGAACAGCCCCAGCATTTT
CDR3 protein: CASSTGVEQPQHF

J gene: TRBJ1-6
V gene: TRBV18
clone size: -
D gene: -
CDR3 length: 14
CDR3 DNA: TGTGCCAGCTCACGGGAGTCCTCCGAGTCACCCCTCCACTTT
CDR3 protein: CASSRESSESPLHF

J gene: TRBJ2-1
V gene: TRBV15
clone size: -
D gene: TRBD2
CDR3 length: 17
CDR3 DNA: TGTGCCACCAGCAGAGATGGCGGGAGAGGCGGAATTAATGAGCAGTTCTTC
CDR3 protein: CATSRDGGRGGINEQFF

J gene: TRBJ2-7
V gene: TRBV28
clone size: -
D gene: -
CDR3 length: 14
CDR3 DNA: TGTGCCAGCAGCTTATCAATCGGCTCCTACGAGCAGTACTTC
CDR3 protein: CASSLSIGSYEQYF

J gene: TRBJ1-2
V gene: TRBV28
clone size: once
D gene: -
CDR3 length: 15
CDR3 DNA: TGTGCCAGCAGGTCAGGGGCCGCTCCCCGGGTTGGCTACACCTTC
CDR3 protein: CASRSGAAPRVGYTF

J gene: TRBJ2-2
V gene: TRBV11-2
clone size: -
D gene: TRBD2
CDR3 length: 14
CDR3 DNA: TGTGCCAGCACTAGCGGGTATGGCACCGGGGAGCTGTTTTTT
CDR3 protein: CASTSGYGTGELFF

J gene: TRBJ1-2
V gene: TRBV19
clone size: -
D gene: TRBD1
CDR3 length: 14
CDR3 DNA: TGTGCCAGTAGTACAGGGGGCGAGGTAAAAGGCTACACCTTC
CDR3 protein: CASSTGGEVKGYTF

J gene: TRBJ2-1
V gene: TRBV11-3
clone size: -
D gene: -
CDR3 length: 16
CDR3 DNA: TGTGCCAGCAGCTTAGGGGGGACACTGTCCTACAATGAGCAGTTCTTC
CDR3 protein: CASSLGGTLSYNEQFF

J gene: TRBJ2-1
V gene: TRBV7-3
clone size: -
D gene: TRBD1
CDR3 length: 13
CDR3 DNA: TGTGCCAGCAGCCGGAACAGGGGAAATGAGCAGTTCTTC
CDR3 protein: CASSRNRGNEQFF

J gene: TRBJ1-2
V gene: TRBV10-3
clone size: -
D gene: TRBD1
CDR3 length: 14
CDR3 DNA: TGTGCCTCCAGGGGAACAGGGGGAGATTATGGCTACACCTTC
CDR3 protein: CASRGTGGDYGYTF

J gene: TRBJ1-1
V gene: TRBV27
clone size: -
D gene: TRBD1
CDR3 length: 15
CDR3 DNA: TGTGCCAGCAGTTTCGGGACAGGGGCTCCAAGAGAAGCTTTCTTT
CDR3 protein: CASSFGTGAPREAFF

J gene: TRBJ1-2
V gene: TRBV19
clone size: -
D gene: -
CDR3 length: 14
CDR3 DNA: TGTGCCAGTAGTAACCCACAGGAATACTATGGCTACACCTTC
CDR3 protein: CASSNPQEYYGYTF

J gene: TRBJ1-2
V gene: TRBV5-4
clone size: -
D gene: TRBD1
CDR3 length: 14
CDR3 DNA: TGTGCCAGCAGCCCCGGACAGGGGGCGTACGGCTACACCTTC
CDR3 protein: CASSPGQGAYGYTF

J gene: TRBJ1-4
V gene: TRBV5-1
clone size: -
D gene: -
CDR3 length: 14
CDR3 DNA: TGCGCCAGCAGCCCCGGGGGTTCTAATGAAAAACTGTTTTTT
CDR3 protein: CASSPGGSNEKLFF

J gene: TRBJ2-1
V gene: TRBV3-1/TRBV3-2
clone size: -
D gene: -
CDR3 length: 13
CDR3 DNA: TGTGCCAGCAGCCAAGATTACCAGGGGGAGCAGTTCTTC
CDR3 protein: CASSQDYQGEQFF

J gene: TRBJ1-1
V gene: TRBV15
clone size: -
D gene: TRBD1
CDR3 length: 16
CDR3 DNA: TGTGCCACCAGCAGAGGATACAGGGGGGAGAACACTGAAGCTTTCTTT
CDR3 protein: CATSRGYRGENTEAFF

J gene: TRBJ2-3
V gene: TRBV28
clone size: -
D gene: -
CDR3 length: 15
CDR3 DNA: TGTGCCAGCAGTTTAATAGGCGGGACCACAGATACGCAGTATTTT
CDR3 protein: CASSLIGGTTDTQYF

J gene: TRBJ2-2
V gene: TRBV5-1
clone size: -
D gene: -
CDR3 length: 14
CDR3 DNA: TGCGCCAGCAGCTTGCGGGCAGGGAACGGGGAGCTGTTTTTT
CDR3 protein: CASSLRAGNGELFF

J gene: TRBJ2-7
V gene: TRBV10-3
clone size: -
D gene: TRBD2
CDR3 length: 14
CDR3 DNA: TGTGCCATCAGGACTAGCGGGGGGACCTACGAGCAGTACTTC
CDR3 protein: CAIRTSGGTYEQYF

J gene: TRBJ2-1
V gene: TRBV11-2
clone size: -
D gene: TRBD1
CDR3 length: 15
CDR3 DNA: TGTGCCAGCAGCCTAGGACAGGGTCCCTACAATGAGCAGTTCTTC
CDR3 protein: CASSLGQGPYNEQFF

J gene: TRBJ1-2
V gene: TRBV3-1/TRBV3-2
clone size: -
D gene: -
CDR3 length: 12
CDR3 DNA: TGTGCCAGCAGCGCCTCGTCGGGTGGCTACACCTTC
CDR3 protein: CASSASSGGYTF

J gene: TRBJ2-5
V gene: TRBV2
clone size: -
D gene: -
CDR3 length: 16
CDR3 DNA: TGTGCCAGCAGTGAAGGGATCCCCTACGGGCAAGAGACCCAGTACTTC
CDR3 protein: CASSEGIPYGQETQYF

J gene: TRBJ2-4
V gene: TRBV7-2
clone size: -
D gene: -
CDR3 length: 11
CDR3 DNA: TGTGCCAGCAGCAACGGTGACATTCAGTACTTC
CDR3 protein: CASSNGDIQYF

J gene: TRBJ2-7
V gene: TRBV3-1/TRBV3-2
clone size: -
D gene: -
CDR3 length: 14
CDR3 DNA: TGTGCCAGCAGCCCGTCACTCCGGGCCTACGAGCAGTACTTC
CDR3 protein: CASSPSLRAYEQYF

J gene: TRBJ1-2
V gene: TRBV6-5
clone size: -
D gene: TRBD1
CDR3 length: 14
CDR3 DNA: TGTGCCAGCACCCCAAGCCGGGACAGGGATGGCTACACCTTC
CDR3 protein: CASTPSRDRDGYTF

J gene: TRBJ1-6
V gene: TRBV14
clone size: -
D gene: TRBD1
CDR3 length: 13
CDR3 DNA: TGTGCCAGCAGTGCACAGGGGGCCTCACCCCTCCACTTT
CDR3 protein: CASSAQGASPLHF

J gene: TRBJ1-1
V gene: TRBV4-2
clone size: -
D gene: -
CDR3 length: 14
CDR3 DNA: TGTGCCAGCAGCCAAGATTTAGGGGCCCGTGGAGCTTTCTTT
CDR3 protein: CASSQDLGARGAFF

J gene: TRBJ1-5
V gene: TRBV27
clone size: -
D gene: -
CDR3 length: 14
CDR3 DNA: TGTGCCAGCAGACCATCTACTCGGAATCAGCCCCAGCATTTT
CDR3 protein: CASRPSTRNQPQHF

J gene: TRBJ2-5
V gene: TRBV21-1
clone size: -
D gene: -
CDR3 length: 14
CDR3 DNA: TGTGCCAGCAGAGGGACAGGGAACCAAGAGACCCAGTACTTC
CDR3 protein: CASRGTGNQETQYF

J gene: TRBJ2-5
V gene: TRBV19
clone size: -
D gene: -
CDR3 length: 13
CDR3 DNA: TGTGCCAGTAGCGGACAGTACCAAGAGACCCAGTACTTC
CDR3 protein: CASSGQYQETQYF

J gene: TRBJ2-7
V gene: TRBV30
clone size: -
D gene: -
CDR3 length: 14
CDR3 DNA: TGTGCCTGGAGTGTACCTAAACCTAGAGAGGAGCAGTACTTC
CDR3 protein: CAWSVPKPREEQYF